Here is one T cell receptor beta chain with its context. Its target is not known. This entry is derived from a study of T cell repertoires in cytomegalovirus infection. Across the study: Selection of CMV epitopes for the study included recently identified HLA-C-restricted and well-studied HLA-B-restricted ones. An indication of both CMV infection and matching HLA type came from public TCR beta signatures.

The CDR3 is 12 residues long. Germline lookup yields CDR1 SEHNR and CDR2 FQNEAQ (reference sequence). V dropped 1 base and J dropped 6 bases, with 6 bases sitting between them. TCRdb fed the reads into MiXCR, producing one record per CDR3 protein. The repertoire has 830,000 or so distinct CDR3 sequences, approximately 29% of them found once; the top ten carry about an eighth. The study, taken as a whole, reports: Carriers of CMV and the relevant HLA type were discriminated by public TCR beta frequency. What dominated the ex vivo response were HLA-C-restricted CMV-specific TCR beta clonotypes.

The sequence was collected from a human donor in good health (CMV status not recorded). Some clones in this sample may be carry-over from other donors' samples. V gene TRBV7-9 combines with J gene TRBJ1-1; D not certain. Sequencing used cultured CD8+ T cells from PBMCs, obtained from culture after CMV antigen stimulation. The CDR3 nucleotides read TGTGCCAGCAGCTTAGTCTCCCCTGAAGCTTTCTTT. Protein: CASSLVSPEAFF.